This is a list of T cell receptor beta chains from one sample in a study of tumor-infiltrating lymphocytes in primary liver carcinoma. TCRdb reprocessed the multiplex PCR reads via MiXCR and lists one record per CDR3 protein. The table shows 310,000 or so distinct CDR3 sequences, with around three fifths occurring only once. What was sequenced was peripheral blood. Source of these receptors: a woman under 40 with primary liver carcinoma and hepatitis B virus infection. CDR3s include the opening cysteine and the closing phenylalanine or tryptophan. D genes are given only for firm matches. Only some rows state a clone size, as once, few, many or a class for expanded clones.

d_call	clone_size	cdr3_length	v_call	j_call	cdr3_aa	cdr3_nt
TRBD2	-	15	TRBV11-2	TRBJ2-1	CASSAGLAGPREQFF	TGTGCCAGCAGCGCGGGGCTAGCGGGCCCCCGAGAGCAATTCTTT
-	few	13	TRBV6-5	TRBJ2-7	CASSSGRVREQYF	TGTGCCAGCAGCTCGGGTAGGGTGCGCGAGCAGTACTTC
-	-	16	TRBV11-2	TRBJ2-1	CTSSLGMGDFYDEQFF	TGTACCAGCAGCTTAGGGATGGGGGACTTCTACGATGAGCAGTTCTTC
TRBD2	-	13	TRBV28	TRBJ2-3	CASRGGRTDTQYF	TGTGCCAGCAGGGGCGGGAGAACAGATACGCAGTATTTT
-	few	12	TRBV5-6	TRBJ1-5	CASSSFRDGQHF	TGTGCCAGCAGCTCGTTCCGGGACGGCCAGCATTTT
-	few	11	TRBV28	TRBJ2-5	CASRTEETQYF	TGTGCCAGCAGGACAGAAGAGACCCAGTACTTC
-	-	14	TRBV11-2	TRBJ2-2	CASTPPLNTGELFF	TGTGCCAGCACCCCCCCCCTGAACACCGGGGAGCTGTTTTTT
-	-	13	TRBV30	TRBJ1-1	CAWSKAGHTEAFF	TGTGCCTGGAGCAAAGCCGGGCACACTGAAGCTTTCTTT
-	few	15	TRBV7-9	TRBJ2-5	CASSTTDGSQETQYF	TGTGCCAGCAGCACCACGGACGGGAGTCAAGAGACCCAGTACTTC
TRBD2	-	16	TRBV7-9	TRBJ2-1	CASSPLAGDSYNEQFF	TGTGCCAGCAGCCCTCTAGCGGGCGACTCCTACAATGAGCAGTTCTTC
-	-	13	TRBV11-1	TRBJ2-1	CASSLGRGNKQFF	TGTGCCAGCAGCCTTGGCAGAGGCAATAAGCAGTTCTTC
-	few	12	TRBV12-3/TRBV12-4	TRBJ1-2	CASMEGLSGYTF	TGTGCCAGCATGGAGGGGCTCAGCGGCTACACCTTC
-	-	17	TRBV11-3	TRBJ2-1	CASGLGLAFSSYNEQFF	TGCGCCAGCGGCTTAGGTCTAGCGTTCAGCTCCTACAATGAGCAGTTCTTC
-	many	15	TRBV11-3	TRBJ2-7	CASSPIGIGTYEQYF	TGTGCCAGCAGCCCTATCGGGATCGGAACCTACGAGCAGTACTTC
-	-	16	TRBV11-2	TRBJ2-1	CASSLVWGPVGNEQFF	TGTGCCAGCAGTTTAGTTTGGGGACCCGTGGGGAATGAGCAGTTCTTC
-	-	16	TRBV4-1	TRBJ2-7	CARSQDPVSSSYEQYF	TGCGCCAGGAGCCAAGATCCGGTCTCCAGCTCCTACGAGCAGTACTTC
TRBD1	-	15	TRBV11-2	TRBJ1-2	CASSLVGTANYGNTF	TGTGCCAGCAGCTTAGTAGGGACAGCGAACTATGGCAACACTTTC
-	few	14	TRBV7-8	TRBJ1-6	CASSPRRGFSPLHF	TGTGCCAGCAGCCCCCGCCGGGGATTTTCACCCCTCCACTTT
TRBD2	-	13	TRBV7-2	TRBJ2-7	CTSGRLAGYEQYF	TGTACCAGCGGGCGACTAGCCGGCTACGAGCAGTACTTC
-	-	14	TRBV5-1	TRBJ1-1	CASSQGSRDTEAFF	TGCGCCAGCAGCCAAGGGTCCCGTGACACTGAAGCTTTCTTT
-	-	13	TRBV12-5	TRBJ1-1	CASGFGGNTEAFF	TGTGCTAGTGGTTTCGGAGGGAACACTGAAGCTTTCTTT
-	-	14	TRBV12-3/TRBV12-4	TRBJ2-1	CVSSLRGSYNEQFF	TGTGTCAGTAGTTTGAGGGGATCCTACAATGAGCAGTTCTTC
-	-	15	TRBV4-3	TRBJ2-5	CANSQDRNSLETRYF	TGCGCCAACAGCCAAGATAGGAATAGCTTAGAGACCCGGTATTTC
-	many	15	TRBV6-2/TRBV6-3	TRBJ2-1	CASSYGGSSYNEQFF	TGTGCCAGCAGTTACGGGGGGAGCTCCTACAATGAGCAGTTCTTC